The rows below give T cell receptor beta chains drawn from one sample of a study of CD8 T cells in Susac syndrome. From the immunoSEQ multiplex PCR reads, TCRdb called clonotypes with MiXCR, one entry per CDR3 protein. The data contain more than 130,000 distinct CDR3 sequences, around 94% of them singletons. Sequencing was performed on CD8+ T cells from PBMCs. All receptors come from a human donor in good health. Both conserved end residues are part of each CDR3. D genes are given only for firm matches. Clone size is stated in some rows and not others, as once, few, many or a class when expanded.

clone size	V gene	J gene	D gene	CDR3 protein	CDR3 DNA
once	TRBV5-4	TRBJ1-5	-	CASSFSRTNQPQHF	TGTGCCAGCAGCTTCTCCAGGACCAATCAGCCCCAGCATTTT
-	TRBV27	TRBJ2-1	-	CASSLGVTSYNEQFF	TGTGCCAGCAGTTTGGGTGTAACCTCCTACAATGAGCAGTTCTTC
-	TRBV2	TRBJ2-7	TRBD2	CASSETSGRSDEQYF	TGTGCCAGCAGTGAAACTAGCGGGAGATCGGACGAGCAGTACTTC
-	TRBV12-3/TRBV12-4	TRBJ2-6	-	CASSSTEISGANVLTF	TGTGCCAGCAGTTCGACCGAAATCTCTGGGGCCAACGTCCTGACTTTC
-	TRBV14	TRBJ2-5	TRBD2	CASSQGGGRAWRETQYF	TGTGCCAGCAGCCAAGGCGGCGGGAGGGCCTGGCGAGAGACCCAGTACTTC
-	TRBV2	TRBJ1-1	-	CASSPTAAGTEAFF	TGTGCCAGCAGCCCGACAGCGGCCGGCACTGAAGCTTTCTTT
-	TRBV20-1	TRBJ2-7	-	CSALRLPHSYEQYF	TGCAGTGCACTCCGCCTCCCCCACTCCTACGAGCAGTACTTC
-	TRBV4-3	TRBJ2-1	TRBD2	CASSLLAGDINEQFF	TGCGCCAGCAGCCTACTAGCGGGAGATATCAATGAGCAGTTCTTC
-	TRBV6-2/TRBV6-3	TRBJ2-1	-	CATRTYNEQFF	TGTGCCACCCGGACCTACAATGAGCAGTTCTTC
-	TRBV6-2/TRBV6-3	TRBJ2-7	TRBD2	CASSYPTSGRPFLGSYEQYF	TGTGCCAGCAGTTATCCTACTAGCGGGAGGCCATTCCTCGGGTCCTACGAGCAGTACTTC
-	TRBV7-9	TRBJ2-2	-	CASSSLENTGELFF	TGTGCCAGCAGCTCGTTAGAGAACACCGGGGAGCTGTTTTTT
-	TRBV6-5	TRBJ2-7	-	CASSYRDTTYEQYF	TGTGCCAGCAGTTACAGGGACACGACCTACGAGCAGTACTTC
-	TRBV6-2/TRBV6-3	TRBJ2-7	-	CASSYPHPISYEQYF	TGTGCCAGCAGTTACCCCCATCCGATCTCCTACGAGCAGTACTTC
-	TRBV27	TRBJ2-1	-	CASSPSQGIHEQFF	TGTGCCAGCAGTCCCTCACAGGGTATTCATGAGCAGTTCTTC
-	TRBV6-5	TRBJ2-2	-	CASSYERLNTGELFF	TGTGCCAGCAGTTATGAGCGCCTGAACACCGGGGAGCTGTTTTTT
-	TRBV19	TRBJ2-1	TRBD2	CASSMASGEYNEQFF	TGTGCCAGTAGTATGGCTAGCGGAGAGTACAATGAGCAGTTCTTC
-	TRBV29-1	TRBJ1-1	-	CSSGIWGNTEAFF	TGCAGCTCTGGGATCTGGGGAAACACTGAAGCTTTCTTT
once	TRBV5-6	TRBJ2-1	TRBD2	CASSLVLGTSANEQFF	TGTGCCAGCAGCTTGGTTCTGGGGACTAGCGCCAATGAGCAGTTCTTC
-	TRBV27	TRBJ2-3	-	CASNQLGTDTQYF	TGTGCCAGCAACCAACTAGGCACAGATACGCAGTATTTT
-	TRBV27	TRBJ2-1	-	CASSILGNEQFF	TGTGCCAGCAGTATACTAGGCAATGAGCAGTTCTTC
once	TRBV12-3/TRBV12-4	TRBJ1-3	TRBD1	CASSGTTGDAISGNTIYF	TGTGCCAGCAGTGGAACGACAGGGGACGCGATCTCTGGAAACACCATATATTTT
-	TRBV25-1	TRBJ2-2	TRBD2	CASSLGLAAGELFF	TGTGCCAGCAGCCTGGGGCTAGCGGCCGGGGAGCTGTTTTTT
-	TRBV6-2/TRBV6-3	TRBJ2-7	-	CASSYSGPGDSYEQYF	TGTGCCAGCAGTTACTCGGGGCCGGGAGACTCCTACGAGCAGTACTTC
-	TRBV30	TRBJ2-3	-	CAWSKIDTDAQYF	TGTGCCTGGAGTAAAATAGACACAGATGCGCAGTATTTT
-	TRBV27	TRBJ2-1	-	CASKESGPYNEQFF	TGTGCCAGCAAGGAGTCAGGACCATACAATGAGCAGTTCTTC
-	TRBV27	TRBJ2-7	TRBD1	CASSSRDSPEQYF	TGTGCCAGCAGTTCCCGGGACAGTCCAGAGCAGTACTTC
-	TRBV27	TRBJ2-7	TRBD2	CASSRSGRSYEQYF	TGTGCCAGCAGTCGGAGCGGGAGAAGCTACGAGCAGTACTTC
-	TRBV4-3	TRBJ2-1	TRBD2	CASSQDQREVDEQFF	TGCGCCAGCAGCCAAGACCAGCGGGAGGTGGATGAGCAGTTCTTC
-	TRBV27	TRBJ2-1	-	CASSRDGYNEQFF	TGTGCCAGCAGTAGGGACGGTTACAATGAGCAGTTCTTC
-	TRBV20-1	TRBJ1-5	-	CSASGDSDPYSNQPQHF	TGCAGTGCTAGCGGCGATTCCGACCCTTATAGCAATCAGCCCCAGCATTTT
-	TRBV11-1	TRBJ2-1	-	CASSDRSYNEQFF	TGTGCCAGCAGCGACAGGTCATACAATGAGCAGTTCTTC
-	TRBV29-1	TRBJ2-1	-	CSVDGSGPYNEQFF	TGCAGCGTTGATGGCAGCGGGCCCTACAATGAGCAGTTCTTC
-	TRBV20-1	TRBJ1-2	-	CSAREAGYGYTF	TGCAGTGCTAGAGAGGCGGGCTATGGCTACACCTTC
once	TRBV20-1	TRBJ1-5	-	CSVGSGGSQPQHF	TGCAGTGTAGGCTCGGGGGGCTCTCAGCCCCAGCATTTT
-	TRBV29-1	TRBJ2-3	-	CSVVGQTQYF	TGCAGCGTTGTCGGCCAGACGCAGTATTTT
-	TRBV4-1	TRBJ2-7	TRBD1	CASSQEDRGLPEQYF	TGCGCCAGCAGCCAAGAGGACAGGGGGTTGCCCGAGCAGTACTTC
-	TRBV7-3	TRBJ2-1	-	CASSLTINEQFF	TGTGCCAGCAGCTTAACAATCAATGAGCAGTTCTTC
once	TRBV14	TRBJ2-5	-	CASSPTTVGETQYF	TGTGCCAGCAGCCCCACGACTGTGGGGGAGACCCAGTACTTC
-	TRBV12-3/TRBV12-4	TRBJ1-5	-	CASSPTSNQPQHF	TGTGCCAGCAGCCCCACCAGCAATCAGCCCCAGCATTTT
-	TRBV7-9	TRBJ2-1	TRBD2	CASSLGLAGEKEQFF	TGTGCCAGCAGCCTCGGACTAGCGGGAGAGAAGGAGCAGTTCTTC
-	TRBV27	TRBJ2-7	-	CASSLGRVLYDEQYF	TGTGCCAGCAGTTTAGGCAGGGTGTTGTATGACGAGCAGTACTTC
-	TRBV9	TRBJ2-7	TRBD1	CASSHTGQERTYEQYF	TGTGCCAGCAGCCACACGGGACAGGAACGGACTTACGAGCAGTACTTC
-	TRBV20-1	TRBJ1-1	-	CSARVGVNTEAFF	TGCAGTGCTAGAGTTGGGGTGAACACTGAAGCTTTCTTT
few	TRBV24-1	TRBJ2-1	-	CATSVSNEQFF	TGTGCCACCAGTGTCTCCAATGAGCAGTTCTTC
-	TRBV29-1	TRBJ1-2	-	CSVTPGQRTANYGYTF	TGCAGCGTTACTCCGGGACAACGAACTGCTAACTATGGCTACACCTTC
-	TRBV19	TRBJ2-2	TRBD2	CASSAMGGSSGELFF	TGTGCCAGTAGTGCCATGGGCGGGAGTTCCGGGGAGCTGTTTTTT
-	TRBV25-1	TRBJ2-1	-	CASSEQYNEQFF	TGTGCCAGCAGTGAGCAGTACAATGAGCAGTTCTTC
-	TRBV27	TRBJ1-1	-	CASSFLGTPNTEAFF	TGTGCCAGCAGTTTTTTGGGGACACCTAACACTGAAGCTTTCTTT
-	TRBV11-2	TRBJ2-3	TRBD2	CASSLGGLAGLDTQYF	TGTGCCAGCAGCTTGGGGGGACTAGCGGGTTTGGATACGCAGTATTTT
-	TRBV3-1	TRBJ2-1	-	CASSQDPGDNEQFF	TGTGCCAGCAGCCAAGATCCCGGGGACAATGAGCAGTTCTTC
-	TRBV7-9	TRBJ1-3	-	CASSAPSVSGNTIYF	TGTGCCAGCAGCGCCCCCAGCGTCTCTGGAAACACCATATATTTT
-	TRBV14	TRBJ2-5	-	CASSPQNPETQYF	TGTGCCAGCAGCCCCCAAAACCCAGAGACCCAGTACTTC
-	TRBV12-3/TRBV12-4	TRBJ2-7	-	CASSFGSSEQYF	TGTGCCAGCAGTTTTGGCAGTTCCGAGCAGTACTTC
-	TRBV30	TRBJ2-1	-	CAWSRRGFGNEQFF	TGTGCCTGGAGCCGGAGGGGGTTTGGGAATGAGCAGTTCTTC
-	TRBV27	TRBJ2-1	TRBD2	CASSFLAGMTNEQFF	TGTGCCAGCAGTTTTCTAGCGGGTATGACCAATGAGCAGTTCTTC
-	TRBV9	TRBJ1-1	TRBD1	CASSPSGGAGTEAFF	TGTGCCAGCAGCCCCTCAGGGGGCGCGGGCACTGAAGCTTTCTTT
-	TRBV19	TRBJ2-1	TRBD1	CASRQGYYNEQFF	TGTGCCAGTCGACAGGGTTACTACAATGAGCAGTTCTTC
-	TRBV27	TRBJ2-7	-	CATTRGPGHEQYF	TGTGCCACCACTCGCGGGCCTGGCCACGAGCAGTACTTC
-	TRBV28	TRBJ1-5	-	CASSTSAGRVPQPQHF	TGTGCCAGCAGCACCTCGGCGGGCAGGGTCCCCCAGCCCCAGCATTTT